What follows are 14 T cell receptor beta chains derived from one specimen sequenced in a study of cytotoxic CD8 clonotypes in ibrutinib-treated CLL. The data were produced by immunoSEQ multiplex PCR, yet TCRdb's version contains in-frame clones alone and is incomplete. The table has some 140,000 clones, 85% to 95% seen once; the top ten hold more than 10%. The material sequenced was PBMCs, taken after 12 months of ibrutinib treatment. These receptors originate from a human donor with chronic lymphocytic leukemia.

The genes are TRBV9 and TRBJ2-1, with unresolved D. This CDR3 has 15 amino acids. CDR1 and CDR2 from the germline V gene are SGDLS and YYNGEE. V lost 4 bases, J lost 4 bases, and 15 bases lay in between. CDR3 sequence: CASSPPNEVYNEQFF. The CDR3, as DNA: TGTGCCAGCAGCCCCCCTAACGAAGTTTACAATGAGCAGTTCTTC.

This chain uses TRBV7-2 with TRBJ2-5; D call uncertain. CDR3 length: 12 residues. Per germline, CDR1 SGHTA and CDR2 FQGNSA. Trimming left V 5 bases short and J 9 bases short, with 13 bases between. The CDR3 nucleotides are TGTGCCAGCAGCCACTCAGGATTGGCCCAGTACTTC. Encoded protein: CASSHSGLAQYF.

CDR3 DNA sequence: TGTGCCAGCAGCTTAGAGGGACTAGCCCAGCAAGAGACCCAGTACTTC. It yields the protein CASSLEGLAQQETQYF. This chain uses TRBV7-6 with TRBJ2-5, with 9 bases identical to TRBD2. This CDR3 comprises 16 residues. CDR1 is SGHVS, CDR2 FNYEAQ, per germline. J lost 2 bases, V lost 1 base, and 5 bases had no gene match.

The J gene is TRBJ2-2, the V gene TRBV5-5, with D unresolved. There are 11 residues in the CDR3. Germline lookup yields CDR1 SGHKS and CDR2 YYEKEE (reference sequence). Deletions cut 4 bases from V and 11 bases from J, with 9 bases between. The CDR3: CASSPRSELFF. In DNA form, the CDR3 reads TGTGCCAGCAGCCCCCGTAGTGAGCTGTTTTTT. Full variable domain (remainder filled in from reference TRBV5-5 and TRBJ2-2): DAGVTQSPTHLIKTRGQQVTLRCSPISGHKSVSWYQQVLGQGPQFIFQYYEKEERGRGNFPDRFSARQFPNYSSELNVNALLLGDSALYLCASSPRSELFFGEGSRLTVL.

V is TRBV7-2 and J is TRBJ2-7; 7 positions agree with TRBD2. The V and J ends lost 1 base and 3 bases, in that order; junction bases with no gene match: 15. Germline V lookup: CDR1 SGHTA, CDR2 FQGNSA. The CDR3 runs 18 residues. The CDR3 here is CASSLGLFTGTTNYEQYF. The CDR3 DNA sequence: TGTGCCAGCAGCTTAGGACTCTTTACCGGGACTACGAACTACGAGCAGTACTTC.

This clone was seen a few times. The J gene is TRBJ1-5, the V gene TRBV28; TRBD1 agrees at 9 bases. CDR3 length: 16 amino acids. Germline values: CDR1 MDHEN, CDR2 SYDVKM. V lost 6 bases, J lost 7 bases, and 13 bases stayed unmatched. CDR3 bases: TGTGCCAGCAGCATACCGGGACAGGGTTTGGGCCAGCCCCAGCATTTT. Its translation: CASSIPGQGLGQPQHF.

This chain joins TRBV11-3 and TRBJ1-1; possibly TRBD1 for D (5 bases). CDR1 and CDR2 from the germline V gene are SGHNT and YENEEA. Trimming took 1 base from V and 6 from J, leaving 9 bases between them. The CDR3 has 13 residues. CDR3 amino acids: CASSLGPRAEAFF. In DNA form, the CDR3 reads TGTGCCAGCAGCTTAGGTCCCAGGGCTGAAGCTTTCTTT.

V and J are TRBV19 and TRBJ2-7; 9 bases fit TRBD1. The CDR3 totals 15 residues. V gave up 6 bases and J gave up 5 bases; unmatched junction bases: 11. Germline V gives CDR1 LNHDA, CDR2 SQIVND (reference sequence). The CDR3 region is CASRIRQGGSNEQYF. The CDR3 nucleotides are TGTGCCAGTAGGATTCGACAGGGGGGATCTAACGAGCAGTACTTC.

The V call is TRBV15, the J call TRBJ2-5; weak D call: TRBD2 (5 bases). The CDR3 is 14 amino acids. V was trimmed by 1 base and J by 4 bases, leaving 10 bases between them. Germline loops: CDR1 LNHNV, CDR2 YYDKDF (reference sequence). The CDR3: CATSRASAGETQYF. The CDR3 bases are TGTGCCACCAGCAGAGCTTCGGCGGGAGAGACCCAGTACTTC.

The rearrangement joins TRBV28 to TRBJ1-5; D perhaps matches TRBD1 (5 bases). This CDR3 has 14 amino acids. CDR1 and CDR2 (germline): MDHEN, SYDVKM. V lost 7 bases to trimming and J lost 6 bases, with 16 bases between them. The chain's CDR3 is CASTIHRGSQPQHF. CDR3 coding DNA: TGTGCCAGCACCATTCACCGGGGGAGTCAGCCCCAGCATTTT.

This sequence joins TRBV27 and TRBJ2-3; 8 bases align to TRBD2. Looked up from germline, CDR1 is MNHEY and CDR2 is SMNVEV (reference sequence). The CDR3 is 16 amino acids. Unmatched junction bases numbered 7, after V lost 5 bases and J lost 0 bases. Here the CDR3 reads CASSPHGGASTDTQYF. CDR3 coding DNA: TGTGCCAGCAGTCCCCACGGGGGGGCGAGCACAGATACGCAGTATTTT.

The chain links TRBV18 to TRBJ2-7; the D call may be TRBD1 or TRBD2 (5 bases each). The length of the CDR3 is 14 residues. Per the germline V gene, CDR1 is KGHSH and CDR2 is LQKENI. Trimming shortened V by 2 bases and J by 5 bases, and 13 bases separated the two germline ends. This chain's CDR3 is CASSPGTESHEQYF. DNA of the CDR3: TGTGCCAGCTCACCAGGGACGGAAAGCCACGAGCAGTACTTC.

The chain links TRBV27 to TRBJ1-3, with D unclear. V gave up 5 bases and J gave up 3 bases, with 8 bases separating them. Per the germline V gene, CDR1 is MNHEY and CDR2 is SMNVEV (reference sequence). The CDR3 runs 13 residues. The CDR3 nucleotides are TGTGCCAGCAGTCCCCAAAGTGGAAACACCATATATTTT. This gives the protein CASSPQSGNTIYF.

The chain employs TRBV7-6 and TRBJ2-7, with 7 bases lining up with TRBD1. The V gene's germline CDR1 is SGHVS and CDR2 FNYEAQ. CDR3 length: 17 amino acids. V was clipped by 5 bases and J by 6 bases; unmatched bases: 19. Here the CDR3 DNA reads TGTGCCAGCAGCCTGGCCTCTTCGGGACAGAGAAGGAGCGAGCAGTACTTC. As protein: CASSLASSGQRRSEQYF.